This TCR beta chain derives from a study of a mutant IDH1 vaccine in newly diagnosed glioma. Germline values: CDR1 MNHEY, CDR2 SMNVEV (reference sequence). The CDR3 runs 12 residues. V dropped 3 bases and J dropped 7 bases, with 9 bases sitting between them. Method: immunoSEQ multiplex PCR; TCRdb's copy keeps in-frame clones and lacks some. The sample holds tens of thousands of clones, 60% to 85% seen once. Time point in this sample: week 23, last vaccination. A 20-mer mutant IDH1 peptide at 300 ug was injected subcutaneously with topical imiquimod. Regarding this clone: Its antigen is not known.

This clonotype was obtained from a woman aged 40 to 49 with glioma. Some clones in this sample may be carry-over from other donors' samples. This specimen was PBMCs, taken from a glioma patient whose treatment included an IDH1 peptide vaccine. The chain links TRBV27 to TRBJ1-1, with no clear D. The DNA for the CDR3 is TGTGCCAGCAGTTTCTCGGGGAGTGAAGCTTTCTTT. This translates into CASSFSGSEAFF.